These 18 T cell receptor beta chains came from one sample sequenced in a study of blood T cell repertoires in COVID-19. Clones were read by immunoSEQ multiplex PCR, and TCRdb kept only the in-frame ones, dropping some. Of 200,000 to 250,000 clones listed, more than 80% are singletons. The specimen sequenced was peripheral blood. Receptors originate from a woman of 80 years or more with COVID-19, enrolled during active disease.

This chain connects TRBV18 to TRBJ1-1; D unclear. V was clipped by 2 bases and J by 0 bases, with 10 bases between them. Germline CDR1 KGHSH, CDR2 LQKENI. CDR3 length: 15 amino acids. CDR3 coding DNA: TGTGCCAGCTCACCATTTAACAGCCTGAACACTGAAGCTTTCTTT. Translating it yields CASSPFNSLNTEAFF. Supplemented by reference TRBV18 and TRBJ1-1, the full variable domain reads NAGVMQNPRHLVRRRGQEARLRCSPMKGHSHVYWYRQLPEEGLKFMVYLQKENIIDESGMPKERFSAEFPKEGPSILRIQQVVRGDSAAYFCASSPFNSLNTEAFFGQGTRLTVV.

V usage is TRBV19 and J usage is TRBJ2-1; 9 bases align to TRBD2. V shed 4 bases and J 3 bases; nucleotides not matched to a gene: 10. The CDR3 sequence is 17 residues long. The V gene's germline CDR1 is LNHDA and CDR2 SQIVND (reference sequence). The CDR3 loop is CASSTLAASGNYNEQFF. The CDR3 DNA reads TGTGCCAGTAGTACCCTCGCGGCTAGCGGGAACTACAATGAGCAGTTCTTC.

V gene TRBV2 combines with J gene TRBJ2-5; unclear D gene. The CDR3 sequence is 13 residues long. V lost 2 bases, J lost 7 bases, and 11 bases lay in between. Looked up from germline, CDR1 is SNHLY and CDR2 is FYNNEI. As DNA, the CDR3 is TGTGCCAGCAGTGAATGGCCATCGGGGACCCAGTACTTC. The encoded protein is CASSEWPSGTQYF.

The chain carries TRBV6-5 and TRBJ1-2, with 8 bases aligning to TRBD1. The CDR3 runs 14 residues. The junction had 12 bases not matched to a gene; V was cut back by 7 bases and J by 8 bases. CDR1 is MNHEY and CDR2 is SVGAGI in the germline V gene. The chain's CDR3 is CASTVPGGMGGYTF. The CDR3 bases are TGTGCCAGCACGGTCCCAGGGGGCATGGGGGGCTACACCTTC.

This sequence joins TRBV14 and TRBJ1-6; D is perhaps TRBD1 (6 bases). Deletions cut 1 base from V and 7 bases from J, with 8 bases between. Looked up from germline, CDR1 is SGHDN and CDR2 is FVKESK. CDR3 length: 14 amino acids. The CDR3 sequence: CASSQAGANSPLHF. The CDR3 nucleotides read TGTGCCAGCAGCCAAGCAGGGGCAAATTCACCCCTCCACTTT.

The chain is built from TRBV6-5 and TRBJ2-1; tentative D call: TRBD2 (7 bases). V was shortened by 2 bases and J by 7 bases, with 15 bases between the two germline ends. Looked up from germline, CDR1 is MNHEY and CDR2 is SVGAGI. The length of the CDR3 is 15 residues. The chain's CDR3 is CASSYGGAGENEQFF. The CDR3 bases are TGTGCCAGCAGTTACGGGGGGGCGGGAGAAAATGAGCAGTTCTTC.

DNA for the CDR3: TGTGCCAGCACCCCGGGACTAGCGGGAGCCTACGAGCAGTACTTC. It codes for CASTPGLAGAYEQYF. The chain recombines TRBV28 with TRBJ2-7, with 14 bases aligning to TRBD2. The junction had 4 bases not matched to a gene; V was cut back by 7 bases and J by 2 bases. Per germline, CDR1 MDHEN and CDR2 SYDVKM. The length of the CDR3 is 15 residues.

In DNA, the CDR3 is TGTGCCAGCAGCTTATCAGGTCCGGCCCAGTACTTC. It yields the protein CASSLSGPAQYF. The V call is TRBV7-6, the J call TRBJ2-5, with D unclear. This CDR3 comprises 12 residues. Trimming took off 2 bases at V and 9 bases at J, with 10 bases between the two ends. Per the germline V gene, CDR1 is SGHVS and CDR2 is FNYEAQ.

This clone has a single count. The CDR3 bases are TGTGCCAGCAGCGACCCTAGGACAGGGCCCTTCGGGGCCAACGTCCTGACTTTC. Translating it yields CASSDPRTGPFGANVLTF. The rearrangement links TRBV2 to TRBJ2-6; 8 bases line up with TRBD1. The CDR3 length is 18 residues. The junction had 14 bases not matched to a gene; V was cut back by 6 bases and J by 4 bases. Germline lookup yields CDR1 SNHLY and CDR2 FYNNEI.

Comment on this clone: Given a much more abundant clone one base away, this may be a read error. The chain combines TRBV7-9 with TRBJ1-6; 9 nucleotides line up with TRBD1. With 4 bases clipped from V and 7 bases from J, the junction kept 5 bases outside the gene matches. Germline assignment: CDR1 SEHNR and CDR2 FQNEAQ (reference sequence). The CDR3 sequence is 15 residues long. Here the CDR3 reads CASSSSGTGNSPLHF. CDR3 bases: TGTGCCAGCAGCTCCTCCGGGACAGGGAATTCACCCCTCCACTTT.

This chain uses TRBV5-1 with TRBJ1-2; 10 bases map to TRBD1. The V and J ends lost 0 bases and 6 bases, in that order; junction bases with no gene match: 2. Germline assignment: CDR1 SGHRS and CDR2 YFSETQ. The CDR3 extends over 14 amino acids. The chain's CDR3 is CASSLVGTGDGYTF. The CDR3 DNA sequence: TGCGCCAGCAGCTTGGTAGGGACAGGGGATGGCTACACCTTC.

The J gene is TRBJ1-2, the V gene TRBV6-6, with 7 positions matching TRBD1. V lost 0 bases to trimming and J lost 4 bases; unmatched junction nucleotides: 5. The CDR3 spans 15 residues. Germline CDR1 is MNHNY and CDR2 is SVGAGI (reference sequence). The DNA of the CDR3 is TGTGCCAGCAGTTACTCGACAGGGACTTCCTATGGCTACACCTTC. Protein sequence: CASSYSTGTSYGYTF.

V usage is TRBV15 and J usage is TRBJ1-4; D is unresolved. This CDR3 contains 12 residues. The V gene's germline CDR1 is LNHNV and CDR2 YYDKDF (reference sequence). Trimming took off 2 bases at V and 6 bases at J, with 4 bases between the two ends. CDR3 DNA sequence: TGTGCCACCAGCAGACAGGATGAAAAACTGTTTTTT. The encoded protein is CATSRQDEKLFF. Full variable domain (rest looked up from reference TRBV15 and TRBJ1-4): DAMVIQNPRYQVTQFGKPVTLSCSQTLNHNVMYWYQQKSSQAPKLLFHYYDKDFNNEADTPDNFQSRRPNTSFCFLDIRSPGLGDTAMYLCATSRQDEKLFFGSGTQLSVL.

This chain links TRBV9 with TRBJ1-1, with D unclear. The CDR3 has 15 amino acids. Germline lookup yields CDR1 SGDLS and CDR2 YYNGEE. Trimming took 0 bases from V and 5 from J, leaving 14 bases between them. As DNA, the CDR3 is TGTGCCAGCAGCGTAGAAGTGGGCGCCCGGACTGAAGCTTTCTTT. This codes for CASSVEVGARTEAFF.

In this sample, this clone turned up once. The rearrangement links TRBV5-4 to TRBJ1-5; unclear D gene. The CDR3 sequence is 13 residues long. Germline V gene lookup returns CDR1 SGHNT and CDR2 YYREEE (reference sequence). V gave up 3 bases and J gave up 6 bases, with 10 bases separating them. CDR3 sequence: CASSSAGSQPQHF. The CDR3 nucleotides read TGTGCCAGCAGCTCGGCGGGGTCTCAGCCCCAGCATTTT.

The chain couples TRBV5-5 to TRBJ1-5; D is unresolved. The CDR3 runs 15 residues. V was cut by 0 bases and J by 5 bases, with 12 bases left in between. CDR1 is SGHKS, CDR2 YYEKEE, per germline (reference sequence). For the CDR3, the DNA is TGTGCCAGCAGCTTGGGGAGGGTTGGGGATCAGCCCCAGCATTTT. It encodes CASSLGRVGDQPQHF.

The chain combines TRBV4-1 with TRBJ2-2, with unresolved D. The CDR3 has 14 amino acids. The ends were cut back, 3 bases at V and 6 bases at J, with 11 bases in the middle. CDR1 and CDR2 (germline): MGHRA, YSYEKL. CDR3 in amino acids: CASSHPLQSGELFF. CDR3 sequence (DNA): TGCGCCAGCAGCCATCCCCTGCAGTCCGGGGAGCTGTTTTTT.

The chain is built from TRBV28 and TRBJ2-3; 11 bases are shared with TRBD2. The germline CDR1 and CDR2 sequences are MDHEN and SYDVKM. The J segment lost 6 bases and the V segment lost 8 bases, leaving 10 bases of the junction unmatched. The CDR3 sequence is 15 residues long. CDR3 nucleotides: TGTGCCAGCGTGACTAGCGGGATGGCGGGGGATACGCAGTATTTT. It yields the protein CASVTSGMAGDTQYF. Full variable domain (outside the CDR3, taken from reference TRBV28 and TRBJ2-3): DVKVTQSSRYLVKRTGEKVFLECVQDMDHENMFWYRQDPGLGLRLIYFSYDVKMKEKGDIPEGYSVSREKKERFSLILESASTNQTSMYLCASVTSGMAGDTQYFGPGTRLTVL.